This is a list of T cell receptor beta chains from one sample in a study of shared clonotypes between healthy human individuals. The assay was immunoSEQ multiplex PCR, and TCRdb's table has in-frame clones only and misses some. The table lists approximately 470,000 clones, about 78% of them singletons. The specimen was PBMCs. The source of these receptors is a middle-aged woman in good health. Some clones in this sample may be carry-over from other donors' samples. Each CDR3 is given with its conserved first and last residue. The order of the fields is D gene, V gene, J gene, clone size, CDR3 protein, CDR3 DNA. A D gene is named only where the DNA matches it firmly. Only some rows state a clone size, as once, few, many or a class for expanded clones.

D gene: NA; V gene: TRBV5-1; J gene: TRBJ2-7; clone size: once; CDR3 protein: CASSPFEGHLYEQYF; CDR3 DNA: TGCGCCAGCAGCCCCTTCGAGGGACACCTCTACGAGCAGTACTTC
D gene: TRBD2; V gene: TRBV28; J gene: TRBJ2-3; clone size: NA; CDR3 protein: CASSGNAGVTDTQYF; CDR3 DNA: TGTGCCAGCAGTGGTAATGCGGGGGTCACAGATACGCAGTATTTT
D gene: TRBD2; V gene: TRBV28; J gene: TRBJ2-5; clone size: NA; CDR3 protein: CASSSPRTSGARQETQYF; CDR3 DNA: TGTGCCAGCAGTTCACCCCGGACTAGCGGCGCACGACAAGAGACCCAGTACTTC
D gene: NA; V gene: TRBV18; J gene: TRBJ1-1; clone size: NA; CDR3 protein: CASFPTVSTSEAFF; CDR3 DNA: TGTGCCAGCTTCCCGACAGTCTCCACCTCTGAAGCTTTCTTT
D gene: NA; V gene: TRBV5-1; J gene: TRBJ1-5; clone size: once; CDR3 protein: CASSLVEGQEPQHF; CDR3 DNA: TGCGCCAGCAGCTTGGTGGAGGGGCAAGAGCCCCAGCATTTT
D gene: TRBD1; V gene: TRBV28; J gene: TRBJ2-7; clone size: NA; CDR3 protein: CASSLPDRVVPYEQYF; CDR3 DNA: TGTGCCAGCAGTTTACCGGACAGGGTGGTTCCCTACGAGCAGTACTTC
D gene: TRBD1; V gene: TRBV7-2; J gene: TRBJ2-7; clone size: NA; CDR3 protein: CASSTRTGGYEQYF; CDR3 DNA: TGTGCCAGCAGCACCCGGACAGGGGGCTACGAGCAGTACTTC
D gene: TRBD2; V gene: TRBV7-2; J gene: TRBJ2-2; clone size: many; CDR3 protein: CASSLGPSGSRGTGELFF; CDR3 DNA: TGTGCCAGCAGCTTAGGACCTAGCGGGAGTAGGGGCACCGGGGAGCTGTTTTTT
D gene: TRBD1; V gene: TRBV18; J gene: TRBJ1-2; clone size: NA; CDR3 protein: CASTTGDYGYTF; CDR3 DNA: TGTGCCAGCACCACAGGGGACTATGGCTACACCTTC
D gene: TRBD2; V gene: TRBV5-1; J gene: TRBJ2-5; clone size: NA; CDR3 protein: CASSPTAGGGETQYF; CDR3 DNA: TGCGCCAGCAGCCCCACGGCGGGAGGAGGGGAGACCCAGTACTTC
D gene: NA; V gene: TRBV6-5; J gene: TRBJ1-2; clone size: NA; CDR3 protein: CASSYSANYGYTF; CDR3 DNA: TGTGCCAGCAGTTACTCAGCTAACTATGGCTACACCTTC
D gene: NA; V gene: TRBV28; J gene: TRBJ2-7; clone size: NA; CDR3 protein: CASSLRLAEGPLEQYF; CDR3 DNA: TGTGCCAGCAGTTTGAGGCTAGCAGAAGGGCCTCTCGAGCAGTACTTC
D gene: NA; V gene: TRBV7-2; J gene: TRBJ2-5; clone size: NA; CDR3 protein: CASSRPYREETQYF; CDR3 DNA: TGTGCCAGCAGCCGCCCGTACAGGGAGGAGACCCAGTACTTC
D gene: NA; V gene: TRBV29-1; J gene: TRBJ2-3; clone size: NA; CDR3 protein: CSVASSDTQYF; CDR3 DNA: TGCAGCGTTGCAAGCTCCGATACGCAGTATTTT
D gene: NA; V gene: TRBV30; J gene: TRBJ2-7; clone size: few; CDR3 protein: CAWNAGINYEQYF; CDR3 DNA: TGTGCCTGGAATGCCGGGATAAACTACGAGCAGTACTTC
D gene: TRBD2; V gene: TRBV5-1; J gene: TRBJ2-7; clone size: NA; CDR3 protein: CASSFTDGLAGVFPYEQYF; CDR3 DNA: TGCGCCAGCAGCTTCACGGATGGACTAGCGGGAGTCTTCCCCTACGAGCAGTACTTC
D gene: NA; V gene: TRBV18; J gene: TRBJ2-1; clone size: few; CDR3 protein: CASSPQDSSSYNEQFF; CDR3 DNA: TGTGCCAGCTCACCCCAGGACAGCAGCTCCTACAATGAGCAGTTCTTC
D gene: TRBD1; V gene: TRBV6-5; J gene: TRBJ1-1; clone size: NA; CDR3 protein: CASRRQGEAFF; CDR3 DNA: TGTGCCAGCAGACGACAGGGCGAAGCTTTCTTT
D gene: NA; V gene: TRBV7-9; J gene: TRBJ2-1; clone size: NA; CDR3 protein: CASSPGPSGEQFF; CDR3 DNA: TGTGCCAGCAGCCCCGGACCCTCTGGGGAGCAGTTCTTC
D gene: TRBD2; V gene: TRBV7-8; J gene: TRBJ2-7; clone size: NA; CDR3 protein: CASSYPAGGVGNEQYF; CDR3 DNA: TGTGCCAGCAGCTACCCAGCGGGAGGGGTGGGAAACGAGCAGTACTTC
D gene: NA; V gene: TRBV14; J gene: TRBJ2-7; clone size: NA; CDR3 protein: CASSQSGPTSREQYF; CDR3 DNA: TGTGCCAGCAGCCAATCGGGACCGACGTCGAGGGAGCAGTACTTC
D gene: TRBD1; V gene: TRBV27; J gene: TRBJ2-5; clone size: NA; CDR3 protein: CASRGPRQGTYQETQYF; CDR3 DNA: TGTGCCAGCAGGGGTCCCCGACAGGGAACGTACCAAGAGACCCAGTACTTC
D gene: NA; V gene: TRBV14; J gene: TRBJ2-1; clone size: NA; CDR3 protein: CASSQELIWQYKDNEQFF; CDR3 DNA: TGTGCCAGCAGCCAAGAGCTAATTTGGCAGTACAAAGACAATGAGCAGTTCTTC
D gene: TRBD1; V gene: TRBV28; J gene: TRBJ1-1; clone size: once; CDR3 protein: CASSLPGQGFAEAFF; CDR3 DNA: TGTGCCAGCAGTTTACCGGGACAGGGTTTTGCTGAAGCTTTCTTT
D gene: NA; V gene: TRBV28; J gene: TRBJ2-7; clone size: NA; CDR3 protein: CASSPRGEASYEQYF; CDR3 DNA: TGTGCCAGCAGTCCTAGGGGGGAGGCGTCCTACGAGCAGTACTTC
D gene: TRBD1; V gene: TRBV18; J gene: TRBJ1-5; clone size: NA; CDR3 protein: CASSLGTVGNQPQHF; CDR3 DNA: TGTGCCAGCTCACTAGGGACAGTCGGGAATCAGCCCCAGCATTTT
D gene: NA; V gene: TRBV30; J gene: TRBJ2-3; clone size: many; CDR3 protein: CAWSVGGVRDTQYF; CDR3 DNA: TGTGCCTGGAGTGTAGGGGGGGTAAGAGATACGCAGTATTTT
D gene: TRBD2; V gene: TRBV7-9; J gene: TRBJ2-5; clone size: NA; CDR3 protein: CASSGGGETQYF; CDR3 DNA: TGTGCCAGCAGCGGCGGGGGGGAGACCCAGTACTTC
D gene: NA; V gene: TRBV28; J gene: TRBJ1-2; clone size: NA; CDR3 protein: CASTFGRGSYGYTF; CDR3 DNA: TGTGCCAGCACCTTTGGTCGGGGGAGCTATGGCTACACCTTC
D gene: NA; V gene: TRBV2; J gene: TRBJ1-1; clone size: NA; CDR3 protein: CASSEEGEAFF; CDR3 DNA: TGTGCCAGCAGTGAAGAGGGTGAAGCTTTCTTT
D gene: TRBD2; V gene: TRBV4-3; J gene: TRBJ2-1; clone size: few; CDR3 protein: CASSQDSGNGNEQFF; CDR3 DNA: TGCGCCAGCAGCCAAGATAGCGGGAACGGGAATGAGCAGTTCTTC
D gene: NA; V gene: TRBV7-6; J gene: TRBJ2-7; clone size: NA; CDR3 protein: CASSLGGLSNEQYF; CDR3 DNA: TGTGCCAGCAGCTTAGGGGGACTCTCGAACGAGCAGTACTTC
D gene: NA; V gene: TRBV7-2; J gene: TRBJ1-1; clone size: NA; CDR3 protein: CASSLLPGTATEAFF; CDR3 DNA: TGTGCCAGCAGCTTACTACCCGGGACGGCCACTGAAGCTTTCTTT
D gene: TRBD2; V gene: TRBV11-2; J gene: TRBJ2-1; clone size: NA; CDR3 protein: CASSLGGGGTSNNEQFF; CDR3 DNA: TGTGCCAGCAGCTTAGGGGGCGGTGGGACTAGCAACAATGAGCAGTTCTTC
D gene: NA; V gene: TRBV2; J gene: TRBJ1-1; clone size: NA; CDR3 protein: CASSGHSRTEAFF; CDR3 DNA: TGTGCCAGCAGTGGGCACTCCCGGACTGAAGCTTTCTTT
D gene: NA; V gene: TRBV5-1; J gene: TRBJ2-5; clone size: NA; CDR3 protein: CASSNGVEETQYF; CDR3 DNA: TGCGCCAGCAGCAATGGTGTGGAAGAGACCCAGTACTTC
D gene: NA; V gene: TRBV5-1; J gene: TRBJ1-1; clone size: NA; CDR3 protein: CASSLDTGIVEAFF; CDR3 DNA: TGCGCCAGCAGCTTGGACACAGGGATTGTTGAAGCTTTCTTT
D gene: TRBD1; V gene: TRBV2; J gene: TRBJ1-5; clone size: many; CDR3 protein: CASKRPGGGNQPQHF; CDR3 DNA: TGTGCCAGCAAACGACCAGGGGGGGGCAATCAGCCCCAGCATTTT
D gene: NA; V gene: TRBV10-1; J gene: TRBJ2-2; clone size: NA; CDR3 protein: CASSAVEPGSGELFF; CDR3 DNA: TGCGCCAGCTCCGCGGTGGAGCCCGGGAGCGGGGAGCTGTTTTTT
D gene: NA; V gene: TRBV6-1; J gene: TRBJ1-5; clone size: NA; CDR3 protein: CATTQMGDQPQHF; CDR3 DNA: TGTGCCACCACTCAAATGGGGGACCAGCCCCAGCATTTT
D gene: TRBD1; V gene: TRBV28; J gene: TRBJ2-7; clone size: NA; CDR3 protein: CASTVNRGLYEQYF; CDR3 DNA: TGTGCCAGCACCGTGAACAGGGGGCTGTACGAGCAGTACTTC
D gene: TRBD2; V gene: TRBV5-1; J gene: TRBJ2-5; clone size: NA; CDR3 protein: CASSLSSGLYQETQYF; CDR3 DNA: TGCGCCAGCAGCTTATCTAGCGGCTTGTACCAAGAGACCCAGTACTTC
D gene: NA; V gene: TRBV7-9; J gene: TRBJ2-7; clone size: NA; CDR3 protein: CASSLHREGEQYF; CDR3 DNA: TGTGCCAGCAGCTTACACAGGGAAGGCGAGCAGTACTTC